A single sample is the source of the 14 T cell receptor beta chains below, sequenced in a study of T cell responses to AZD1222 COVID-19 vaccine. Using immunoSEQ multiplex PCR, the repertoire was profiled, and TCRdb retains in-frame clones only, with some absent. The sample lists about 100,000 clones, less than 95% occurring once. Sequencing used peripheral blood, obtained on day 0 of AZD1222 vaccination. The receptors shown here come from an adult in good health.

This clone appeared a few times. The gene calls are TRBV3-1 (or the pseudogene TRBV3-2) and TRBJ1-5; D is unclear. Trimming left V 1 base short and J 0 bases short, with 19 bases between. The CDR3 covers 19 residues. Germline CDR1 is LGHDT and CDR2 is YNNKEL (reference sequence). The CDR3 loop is CASSQVRARHENSNQPQHF. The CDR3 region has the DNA TGTGCCAGCAGCCAAGTCCGGGCGAGGCACGAAAATAGCAATCAGCCCCAGCATTTT.

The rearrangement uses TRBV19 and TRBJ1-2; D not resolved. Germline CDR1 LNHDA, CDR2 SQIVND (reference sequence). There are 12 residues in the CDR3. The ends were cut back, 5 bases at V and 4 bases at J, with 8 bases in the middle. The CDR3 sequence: CASSPGIYGYTF. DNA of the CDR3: TGTGCCAGTAGTCCGGGGATCTATGGCTACACCTTC. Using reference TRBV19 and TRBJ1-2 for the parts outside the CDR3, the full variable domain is DGGITQSPKYLFRKEGQNVTLSCEQNLNHDAMYWYRQDPGQGLRLIYYSQIVNDFQKGDIAEGYSVSREKKESFPLTVTSAQKNPTAFYLCASSPGIYGYTFGSGTRLTVV.

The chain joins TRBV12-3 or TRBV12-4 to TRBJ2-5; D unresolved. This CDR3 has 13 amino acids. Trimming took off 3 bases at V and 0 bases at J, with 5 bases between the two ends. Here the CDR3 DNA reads TGTGCCAGCAGTTTGGGGAACCAAGAGACCCAGTACTTC. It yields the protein CASSLGNQETQYF.

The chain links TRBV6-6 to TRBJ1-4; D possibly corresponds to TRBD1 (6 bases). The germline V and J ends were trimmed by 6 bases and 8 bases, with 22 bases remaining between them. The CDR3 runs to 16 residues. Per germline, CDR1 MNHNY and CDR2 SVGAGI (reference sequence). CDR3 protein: CASRGQMDWAGEKLFF. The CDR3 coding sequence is TGTGCCAGCAGAGGACAGATGGATTGGGCAGGAGAAAAACTGTTTTTT.

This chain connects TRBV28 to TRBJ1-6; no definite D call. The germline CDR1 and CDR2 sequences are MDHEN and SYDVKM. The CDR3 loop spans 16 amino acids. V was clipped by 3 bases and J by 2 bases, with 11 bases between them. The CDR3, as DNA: TGTGCCAGCAGTTTCCCCCGGGAAACCTATAATTCACCCCTCCACTTT. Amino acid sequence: CASSFPRETYNSPLHF.

CDR3 residues: CASSFQGPYEQYF. The CDR3 DNA reads TGTGCCAGCAGCTTTCAGGGTCCCTACGAGCAGTACTTC. The V gene is TRBV5-5, the J gene TRBJ2-7; tentative D call: TRBD1 (5 bases). Between the trimmed V and J ends, which lost 2 bases and 2 bases, there was a span of 8 bases. From germline, CDR1 is SGHKS and CDR2 YYEKEE (reference sequence). The CDR3 runs 13 residues.

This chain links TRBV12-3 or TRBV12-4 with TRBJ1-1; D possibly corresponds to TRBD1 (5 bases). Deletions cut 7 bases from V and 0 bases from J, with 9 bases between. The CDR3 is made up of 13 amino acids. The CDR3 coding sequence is TGTGCCAGCAACCCAGGGCTGAACACTGAAGCTTTCTTT. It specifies CASNPGLNTEAFF.

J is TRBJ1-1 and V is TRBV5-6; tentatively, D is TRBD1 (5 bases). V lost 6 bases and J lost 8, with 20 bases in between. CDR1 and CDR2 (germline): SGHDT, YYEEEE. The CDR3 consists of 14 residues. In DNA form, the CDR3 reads TGTGCCAGCACCTTTTTAGCCCCCGGGACGGAAGCTTTCTTT. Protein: CASTFLAPGTEAFF.

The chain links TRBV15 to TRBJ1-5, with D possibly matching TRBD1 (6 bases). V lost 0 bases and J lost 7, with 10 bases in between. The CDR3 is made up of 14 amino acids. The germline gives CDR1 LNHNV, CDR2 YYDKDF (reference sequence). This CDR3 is CATSREDSLQPQHF. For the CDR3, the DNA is TGTGCCACCAGCAGAGAGGACAGTTTACAGCCCCAGCATTTT.

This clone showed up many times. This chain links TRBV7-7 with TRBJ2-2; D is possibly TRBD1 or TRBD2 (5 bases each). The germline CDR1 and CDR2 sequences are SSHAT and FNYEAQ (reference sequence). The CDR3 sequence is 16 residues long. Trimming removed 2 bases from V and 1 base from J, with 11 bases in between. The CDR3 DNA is TGTGCCAGCAGCTTATCTTGGGGGATGAACACCGGGGAGCTGTTTTTT. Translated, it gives CASSLSWGMNTGELFF.

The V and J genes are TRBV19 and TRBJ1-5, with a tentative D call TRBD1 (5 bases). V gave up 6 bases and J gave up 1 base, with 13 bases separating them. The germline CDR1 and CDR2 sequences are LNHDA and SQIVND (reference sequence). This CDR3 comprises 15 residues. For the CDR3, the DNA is TGTGCCAGTAGACGTTCGCGGGGGAGCAATCAGCCCCAGCATTTT. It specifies CASRRSRGSNQPQHF.

The CDR3 nucleotides read TGTGCCAGCAGGGTCGGGAACACTGAAGCTTTCTTT. Encoded protein: CASRVGNTEAFF. This chain links TRBV21-1 with TRBJ1-1. TRBV21-1 is a known pseudogene. The CDR3 consists of 12 residues.

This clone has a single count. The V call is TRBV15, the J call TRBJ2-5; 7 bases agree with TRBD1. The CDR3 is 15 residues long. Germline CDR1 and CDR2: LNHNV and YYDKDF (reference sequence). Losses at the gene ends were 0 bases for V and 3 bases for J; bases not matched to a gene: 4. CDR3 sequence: CATSREFTGEETQYF. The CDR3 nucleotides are TGTGCCACCAGCAGAGAGTTCACAGGGGAAGAGACCCAGTACTTC.

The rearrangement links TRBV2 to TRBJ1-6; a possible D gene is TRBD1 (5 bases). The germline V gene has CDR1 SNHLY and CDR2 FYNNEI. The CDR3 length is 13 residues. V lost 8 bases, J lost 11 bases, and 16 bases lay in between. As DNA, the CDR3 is TGTGCCAGCTTACTCGATGGGGACGCACCCCTCCACTTT. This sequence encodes CASLLDGDAPLHF.